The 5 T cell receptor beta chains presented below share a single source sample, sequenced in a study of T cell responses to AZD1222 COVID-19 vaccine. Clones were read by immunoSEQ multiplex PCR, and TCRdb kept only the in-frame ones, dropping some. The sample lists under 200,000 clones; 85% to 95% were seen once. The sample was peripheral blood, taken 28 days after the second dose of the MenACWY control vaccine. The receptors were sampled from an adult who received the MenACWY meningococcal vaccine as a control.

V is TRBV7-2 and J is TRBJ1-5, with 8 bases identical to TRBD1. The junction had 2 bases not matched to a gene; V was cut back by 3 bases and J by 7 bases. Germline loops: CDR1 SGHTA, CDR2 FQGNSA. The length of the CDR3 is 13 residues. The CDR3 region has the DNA TGTGCCAGCAGCTTTTACAGGGGGCAGCCCCAGCATTTT. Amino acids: CASSFYRGQPQHF.

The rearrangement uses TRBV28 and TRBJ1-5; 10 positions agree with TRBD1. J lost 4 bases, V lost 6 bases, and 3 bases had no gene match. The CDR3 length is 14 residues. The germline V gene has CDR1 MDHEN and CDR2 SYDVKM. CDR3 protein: CASRRDRGNQPQHF. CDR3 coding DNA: TGTGCCAGCAGGCGGGACAGGGGAAATCAGCCCCAGCATTTT. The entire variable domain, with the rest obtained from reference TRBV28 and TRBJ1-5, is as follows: DVKVTQSSRYLVKRTGEKVFLECVQDMDHENMFWYRQDPGLGLRLIYFSYDVKMKEKGDIPEGYSVSREKKERFSLILESASTNQTSMYLCASRRDRGNQPQHFGDGTRLSIL.

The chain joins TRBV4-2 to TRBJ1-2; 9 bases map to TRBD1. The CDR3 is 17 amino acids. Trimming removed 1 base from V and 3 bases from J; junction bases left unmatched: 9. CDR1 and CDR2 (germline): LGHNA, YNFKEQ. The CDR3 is CASSQALRQGDHYGYTF. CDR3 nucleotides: TGTGCCAGCAGCCAAGCCCTTCGACAGGGGGACCACTATGGCTACACCTTC.

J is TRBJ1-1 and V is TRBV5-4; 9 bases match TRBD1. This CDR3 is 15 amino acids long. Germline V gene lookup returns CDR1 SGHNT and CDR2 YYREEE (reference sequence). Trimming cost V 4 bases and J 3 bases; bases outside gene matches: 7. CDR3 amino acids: CASSAGTGRDTEAFF. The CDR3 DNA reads TGTGCCAGCAGCGCGGGGACAGGGAGGGACACTGAAGCTTTCTTT.

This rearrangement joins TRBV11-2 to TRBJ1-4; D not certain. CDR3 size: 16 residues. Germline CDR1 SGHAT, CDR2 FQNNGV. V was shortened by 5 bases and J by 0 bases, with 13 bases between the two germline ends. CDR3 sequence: CASSLTYSTTNEKLFF. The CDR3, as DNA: TGTGCCAGCAGCCTTACCTATTCTACAACTAATGAAAAACTGTTTTTT.